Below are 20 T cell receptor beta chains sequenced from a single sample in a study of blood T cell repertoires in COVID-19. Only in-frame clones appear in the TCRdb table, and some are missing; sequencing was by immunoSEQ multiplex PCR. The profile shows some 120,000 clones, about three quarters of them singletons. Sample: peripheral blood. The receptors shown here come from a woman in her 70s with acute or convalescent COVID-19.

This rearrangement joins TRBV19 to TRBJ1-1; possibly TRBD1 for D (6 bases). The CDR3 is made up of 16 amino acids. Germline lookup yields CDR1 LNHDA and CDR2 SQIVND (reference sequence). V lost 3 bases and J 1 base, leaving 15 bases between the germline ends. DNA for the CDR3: TGTGCCAGTAGTATGCGAACAGGGCAAGGGAACACTGAAGCTTTCTTT. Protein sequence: CASSMRTGQGNTEAFF.

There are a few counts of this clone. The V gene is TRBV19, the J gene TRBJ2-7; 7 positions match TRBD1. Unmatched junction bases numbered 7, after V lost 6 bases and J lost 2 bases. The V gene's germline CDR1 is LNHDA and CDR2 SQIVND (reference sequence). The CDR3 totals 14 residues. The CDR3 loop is CASRPTGTAYEQYF. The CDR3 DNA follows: TGTGCCAGTAGACCAACCGGGACAGCCTACGAGCAGTACTTC.

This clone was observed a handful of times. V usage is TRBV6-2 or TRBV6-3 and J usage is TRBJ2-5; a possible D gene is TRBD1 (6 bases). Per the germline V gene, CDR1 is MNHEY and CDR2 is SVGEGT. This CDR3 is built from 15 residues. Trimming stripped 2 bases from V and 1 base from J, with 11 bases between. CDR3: CASSYGQNSQETQYF. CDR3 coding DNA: TGTGCCAGCAGTTACGGACAGAACAGCCAAGAGACCCAGTACTTC.

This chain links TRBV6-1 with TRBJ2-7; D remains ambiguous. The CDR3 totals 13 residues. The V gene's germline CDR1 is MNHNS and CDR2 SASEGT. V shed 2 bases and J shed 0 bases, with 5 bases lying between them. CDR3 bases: TGTGCCAGCAGTGAATCCAGCTCCTACGAGCAGTACTTC. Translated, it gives CASSESSSYEQYF.

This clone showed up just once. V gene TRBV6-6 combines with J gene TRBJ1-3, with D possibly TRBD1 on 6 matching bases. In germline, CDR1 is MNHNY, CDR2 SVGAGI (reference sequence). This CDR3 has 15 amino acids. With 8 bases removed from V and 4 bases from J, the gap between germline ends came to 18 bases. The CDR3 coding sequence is TGTGCCAGCGCATTCGAGGGGGTCGCGGGAAACACCATATATTTT. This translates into CASAFEGVAGNTIYF.

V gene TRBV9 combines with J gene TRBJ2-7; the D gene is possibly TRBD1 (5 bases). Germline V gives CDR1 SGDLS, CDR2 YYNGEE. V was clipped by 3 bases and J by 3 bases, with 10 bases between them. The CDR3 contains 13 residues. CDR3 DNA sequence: TGTGCCAGCAGCGCCTCACAGGACTACGAGCAGTACTTC. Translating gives CASSASQDYEQYF.

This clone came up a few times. CDR3 region: CASSERDRGQPQHF. The CDR3 DNA follows: TGTGCCAGCAGTGAGCGTGACAGGGGTCAGCCCCAGCATTTT. V usage is TRBV6-1 and J usage is TRBJ1-5, with 8 bases lining up with TRBD1. Germline CDR1 and CDR2: MNHNS and SASEGT. J gave up 6 bases and V 3 bases, and 4 bases lay outside the gene matches. This CDR3 has 14 residues.

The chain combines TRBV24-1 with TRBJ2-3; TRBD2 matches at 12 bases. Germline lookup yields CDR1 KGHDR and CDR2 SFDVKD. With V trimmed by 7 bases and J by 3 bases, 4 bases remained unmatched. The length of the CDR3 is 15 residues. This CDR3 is CATSPSGRGTDTQYF. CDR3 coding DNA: TGTGCCACCAGCCCTAGCGGGAGGGGGACAGATACGCAGTATTTT.

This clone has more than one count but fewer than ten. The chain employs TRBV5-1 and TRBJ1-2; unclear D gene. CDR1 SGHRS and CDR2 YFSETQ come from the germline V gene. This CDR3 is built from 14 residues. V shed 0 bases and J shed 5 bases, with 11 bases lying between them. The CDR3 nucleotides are TGCGCCAGCAGCTTGGAGTACAGCTCATATGGCTACACCTTC. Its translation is CASSLEYSSYGYTF.

CDR3 protein: CASSSNPRVNSGANVLTF. The CDR3 DNA sequence: TGCGCCAGCAGCTCCAACCCCAGGGTTAACTCTGGGGCCAACGTCCTGACTTTC. The chain combines TRBV5-1 with TRBJ2-6; D possibly corresponds to TRBD1 (5 bases). The CDR3 runs to 18 residues. Germline-derived CDR1 and CDR2 are SGHRS and YFSETQ. V gave up 3 bases and J gave up 0 bases, with 16 bases separating them.

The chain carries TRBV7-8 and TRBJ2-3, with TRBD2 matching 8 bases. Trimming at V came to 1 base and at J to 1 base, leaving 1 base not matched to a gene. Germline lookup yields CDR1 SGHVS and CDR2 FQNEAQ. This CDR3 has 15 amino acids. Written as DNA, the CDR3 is TGTGCCAGCAGCTTAGATAGCGGGGGCACAGATACGCAGTATTTT. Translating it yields CASSLDSGGTDTQYF.

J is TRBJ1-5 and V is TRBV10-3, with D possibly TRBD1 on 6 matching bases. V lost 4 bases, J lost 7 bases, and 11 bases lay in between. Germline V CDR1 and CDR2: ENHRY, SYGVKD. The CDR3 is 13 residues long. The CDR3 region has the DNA TGTGCCATCAGTGGGACAGATCAGCAGCCCCAGCATTTT. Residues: CAISGTDQQPQHF.

CDR3 in amino acids: CASSPQDSGGETQYF. The CDR3 DNA follows: TGTGCCAGCTCACCTCAGGATTCAGGTGGGGAGACCCAGTACTTC. V usage is TRBV18 and J usage is TRBJ2-5; D is undetermined. In germline, CDR1 is KGHSH, CDR2 LQKENI. CDR3 length: 15 amino acids. V lost 3 bases and J 5 bases, leaving 16 bases between the germline ends.

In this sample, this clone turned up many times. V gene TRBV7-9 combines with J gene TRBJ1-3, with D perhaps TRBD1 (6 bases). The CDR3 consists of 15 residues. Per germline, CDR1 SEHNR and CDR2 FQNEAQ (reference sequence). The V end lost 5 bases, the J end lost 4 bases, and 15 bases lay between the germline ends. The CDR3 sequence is CASSKTTGYGNTIYF. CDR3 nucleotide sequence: TGTGCCAGCAGCAAGACTACAGGGTACGGAAACACCATATATTTT.

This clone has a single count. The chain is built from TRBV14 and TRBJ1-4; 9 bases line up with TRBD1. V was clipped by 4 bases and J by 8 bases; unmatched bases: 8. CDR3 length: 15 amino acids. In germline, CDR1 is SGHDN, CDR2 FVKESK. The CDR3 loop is CASSPRTGVIEKLFF. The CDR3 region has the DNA TGTGCCAGCAGCCCGCGGACAGGGGTGATAGAAAAACTGTTTTTT.

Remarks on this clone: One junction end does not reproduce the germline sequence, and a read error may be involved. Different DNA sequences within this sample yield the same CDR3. This chain's CDR3 is CASSQDTRTLHF. As DNA, the CDR3 is TGTGCCAGTAGCCAAGACACCAGAACCCTCCACTTT. This chain joins TRBV3-1 (or the pseudogene TRBV3-2) and TRBJ1-6, with D unclear. The CDR3 totals 12 residues. Germline V gives CDR1 LGHDT, CDR2 YNNKEL (reference sequence).

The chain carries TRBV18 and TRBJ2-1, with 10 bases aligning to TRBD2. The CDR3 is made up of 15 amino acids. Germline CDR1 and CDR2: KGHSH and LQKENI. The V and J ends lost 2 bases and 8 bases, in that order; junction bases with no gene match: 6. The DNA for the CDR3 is TGTGCCAGCTCACCATTGGCTAGCGGGGGCCATGAGCAGTTCTTC. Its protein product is CASSPLASGGHEQFF.

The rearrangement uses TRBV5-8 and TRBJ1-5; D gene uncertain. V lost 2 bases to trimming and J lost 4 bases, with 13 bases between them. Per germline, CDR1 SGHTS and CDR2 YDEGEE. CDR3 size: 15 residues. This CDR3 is CASSFFTVFNQPQHF. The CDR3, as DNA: TGTGCCAGCAGCTTTTTCACAGTTTTTAATCAGCCCCAGCATTTT.

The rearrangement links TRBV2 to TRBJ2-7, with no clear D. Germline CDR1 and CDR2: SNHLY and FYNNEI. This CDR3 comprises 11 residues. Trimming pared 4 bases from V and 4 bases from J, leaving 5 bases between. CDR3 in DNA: TGTGCCAGCAGTGGTATATACGAGCAGTACTTC. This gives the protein CASSGIYEQYF. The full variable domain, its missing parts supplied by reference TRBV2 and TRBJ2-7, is EPEVTQTPSHQVTQMGQEVILRCVPISNHLYFYWYRQILGQKVEFLVSFYNNEISEKSEIFDDQFSVERPDGSNFTLKIRSTKLEDSAMYFCASSGIYEQYFGPGTRLTVT.

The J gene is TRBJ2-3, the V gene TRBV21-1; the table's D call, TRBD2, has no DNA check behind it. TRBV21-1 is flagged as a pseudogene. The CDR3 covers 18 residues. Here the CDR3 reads CASSKALWTRCCEDTQYF. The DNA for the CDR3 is TGTGCCAGCAGCAAAGCTTTATGGACTCGATGTTGTGAAGATACGCAGTATTTT.